This entry describes one T cell receptor beta chain. Its matching antigen is unknown. The junction had 11 bases not matched to a gene; V was cut back by 4 bases and J by 3 bases. CDR1 MNHNS and CDR2 SASEGT come from the germline V gene. The CDR3 covers 17 residues. This sample is part of a study of shared clonotypes between healthy human individuals. Researchers ran the assay at a deep level. The data were produced by immunoSEQ multiplex PCR, yet TCRdb's version contains in-frame clones alone and is incomplete. Of about 2,200,000 clones in the sample, approximately 94% are singletons; the top ten hold 1.5% to 2%. CD45RO-negative cells were positively selected for CCR7, leaving out terminally differentiated effector memory CD45RA+ cells. Study outcomes and limitations: Shared clonotypes: approximately 4.5% naive CD4, about 4% naive CD8, less than 2.5% memory CD4, about 0.4% memory CD8.

The sample comprised naive CD8+ T cells from PBMCs. The sequence was obtained from a man aged 18 to 30 in good health. Some clones in this sample may be carry-over from other donors' samples. The chain couples TRBV6-1 to TRBJ2-4; 8 positions match TRBD1. The CDR3 nucleotides are TGTGCCAGCAGTGTCGAAGGACAGGGCGTTGGCAAAAACATTCAGTACTTC. Encoded protein: CASSVEGQGVGKNIQYF.